One T cell receptor (beta chain) is described in this entry. The table lists this clone with a few counts. Its antigen is not yet known. There are no base qualities to consult, and no much larger clone falls within one base. The data were taken from a study of blood T cell repertoires in COVID-19 (dated by TCRdb to 2020 to 2022). Regarding the research as a whole: Samples covering the acute and convalescent phases of COVID-19 were provided by collaborators in the United States, Italy and Spain. Deeply sampled blood TCRbeta repertoires from subjects exposed to, actively infected with, or recovered from COVID-19 were included in the dataset. The repertoires were released in a freely available public database meant as a resource for research on the immune response to SARS-CoV-2. Where available, HLA class I and class II types were obtained from metadata supplied by the sample provider rather than from assay-based typing. Samples were obtained from the ongoing ImmuneRACE study (first 160 participants) and from 1,254 subjects provided by 6 global collaborators. Sample metadata almost always included a de-identified subject ID, COVID-19 status, age in years and sex. The material from the prospective study consisted of cDNA or gDNA derived from T cells, B-cell-depleted T cells, or PBMCs.

The junction shows trimming of 1 base on V and 0 bases on J, plus 16 bases between the germline ends. CDR1 is given as MGHRA and CDR2 as YSYEKL, both from the germline V gene. From its cysteine to its phenylalanine, the CDR3 spans 17 amino acids. The DNA shown is the 51-base CDR3, in frame from base 1. The immunoSEQ Assay, a bias-controlled multiplex PCR, was used to amplify TCRbeta CDR3 regions from genomic DNA. In the source study's methods: The number of nucleated cells in each sample was estimated from the amplification of reference gene primers within the assay. To quantify the absolute abundance of each unique TCRbeta CDR3 rearrangement, sequence reads were collapsed and filtered. Productive Simpson clonality was computed per sample as the square root of Simpson's diversity index over productive rearrangements. TCRdb re-hosts the immuneACCESS table, in-frame sequences only. Its copies lack some clones; in the studies checked, an unresolved V gene accounts for under half of them, and the cause for the rest is not known. The V and J calls and clone size come from that table; D and trimming were worked out from the DNA. The sample table holds under 45,000 clones, of which around 80% were seen once. In total, the top ten clones hold around two fifths of the sample.

Paper-wide results and their limitations: The amount of clinical and demographic metadata varied by source and participant and was provided uncurated.

The collaborating institutions used their own protocols to collect whole blood in K2EDTA tubes. For TCRbeta analysis, collaborators shipped samples as frozen whole blood, isolated PBMCs, or DNA extracted from either of those sample types. This TCR derives from a human donor in a cohort sampled during active COVID-19. Recombination linked TRBV4-1 to TRBJ2-7; perhaps TRBD1 is the D gene, with 5 bases matching. Specimen: peripheral blood. The nucleotide sequence reads TGCGCCAGCAGCCAAGGAGTGTTGGGGCCCAGCTCCTACGAGCAGTACTTC. This yields the protein CASSQGVLGPSSYEQYF.